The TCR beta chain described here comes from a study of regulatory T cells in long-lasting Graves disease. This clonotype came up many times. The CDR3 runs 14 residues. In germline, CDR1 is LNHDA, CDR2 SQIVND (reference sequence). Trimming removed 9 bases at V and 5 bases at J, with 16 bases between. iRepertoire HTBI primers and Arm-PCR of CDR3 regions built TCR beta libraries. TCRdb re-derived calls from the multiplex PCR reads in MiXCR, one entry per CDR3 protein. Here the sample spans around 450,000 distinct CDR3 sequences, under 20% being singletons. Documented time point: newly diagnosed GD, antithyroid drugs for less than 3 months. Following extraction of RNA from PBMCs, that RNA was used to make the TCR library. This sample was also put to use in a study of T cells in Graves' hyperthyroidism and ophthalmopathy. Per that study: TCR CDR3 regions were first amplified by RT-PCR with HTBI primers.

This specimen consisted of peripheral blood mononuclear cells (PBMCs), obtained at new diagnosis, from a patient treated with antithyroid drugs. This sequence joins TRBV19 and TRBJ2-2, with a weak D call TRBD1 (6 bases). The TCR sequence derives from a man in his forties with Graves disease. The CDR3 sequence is CASSPRGSTGELFF. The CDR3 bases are TGTGCCAGCAGCCCCAGGGGTTCGACCGGGGAGCTGTTTTTT.